One sample yielded the 10 T cell receptor beta chains listed below, sequenced in a study of cytomegalovirus exposure and HLA in healthy donors. PCR primers comprised 60 Vbeta and 13 Jbeta primers. Data came from immunoSEQ multiplex PCR; TCRdb stores just in-frame clones and leaves some out. This sample contains 95,000 to 150,000 clones. Specimen: PBMCs. The receptors shown here come from a man in his late teens or twenties in good health and CMV-seronegative.

V usage is TRBV4-2 and J usage is TRBJ2-1, with a tentative D call TRBD2 (6 bases). With 0 bases removed from V and 4 bases from J, the gap between germline ends came to 13 bases. Germline values: CDR1 LGHNA, CDR2 YNFKEQ. This CDR3 has 16 residues. This chain's CDR3 is CASSQETSREYNEQFF. CDR3 DNA: TGTGCCAGCAGCCAAGAAACGTCCCGGGAGTACAATGAGCAGTTCTTC.

The chain links TRBV7-6 to TRBJ1-1; 7 nucleotides match TRBD1. CDR1 and CDR2 from the germline V gene are SGHVS and FNYEAQ. This CDR3 has 15 amino acids. V lost 5 bases, J lost 5 bases, and 11 bases stayed unmatched. The DNA of the CDR3 is TGTGCCAGCAGCCCATCCGCGACAGGGCTAACTGAAGCTTTCTTT. Translating it yields CASSPSATGLTEAFF.

V gene TRBV5-6 combines with J gene TRBJ2-3, with TRBD2 matching 9 bases. The germline CDR1 and CDR2 sequences are SGHDT and YYEEEE. Germline trimming cut 4 bases from V and 2 bases from J; bases unmatched to any gene: 2. CDR3 size: 14 residues. The CDR3: CASSPGLATDTQYF. DNA for the CDR3: TGTGCCAGCAGCCCGGGACTAGCCACAGATACGCAGTATTTT.

This chain connects TRBV25-1 to TRBJ1-2, with 10 bases identical to TRBD1. Trimming at V came to 6 bases and at J to 5 bases, leaving 15 bases not matched to a gene. Germline loops: CDR1 MGHDK, CDR2 SYGVNS. This CDR3 has 17 amino acids. The CDR3 DNA follows: TGTGCCAGCAGCCCGATTCCGGGACAGGGGTTTATGTATGGCTACACCTTC. As protein: CASSPIPGQGFMYGYTF.

The V call is TRBV5-4, the J call TRBJ2-5, with 9 bases that match TRBD1. With 4 bases clipped from V and 4 bases from J, the junction kept 5 bases outside the gene matches. This CDR3 is 14 amino acids long. Germline V gene data show CDR1 as SGHNT and CDR2 as YYREEE (reference sequence). The CDR3, as DNA: TGTGCCAGCAGCCCAAAGGGACAGGGAGAGACCCAGTACTTC. As protein: CASSPKGQGETQYF.

The chain joins TRBV28 to TRBJ2-1; 10 positions agree with TRBD2. Germline V gene data show CDR1 as MDHEN and CDR2 as SYDVKM. This CDR3 is built from 14 residues. V lost 9 bases, J lost 5 bases, and 7 bases stayed unmatched. The CDR3 DNA follows: TGTGCCAGTAGAAGCGGGGGGGAACACAATGAGCAGTTCTTC. Amino acid sequence: CASRSGGEHNEQFF. The variable domain in full, with the rest retrieved from reference TRBV28 and TRBJ2-1, is DVKVTQSSRYLVKRTGEKVFLECVQDMDHENMFWYRQDPGLGLRLIYFSYDVKMKEKGDIPEGYSVSREKKERFSLILESASTNQTSMYLCASRSGGEHNEQFFGPGTRLTVL.

CDR3 sequence (DNA): TGTGCCAGCTCACCAGTCGGGGACAGGGTTACCACTGAAGCTTTCTTT. Protein sequence: CASSPVGDRVTTEAFF. The rearrangement joins TRBV18 to TRBJ1-1, with 9 bases lining up with TRBD1. Germline V gene lookup returns CDR1 KGHSH and CDR2 LQKENI. This CDR3 region has 16 residues. Trimming took 2 bases from V and 4 from J; bases not matched to a gene: 8.

This chain links TRBV6-6 with TRBJ1-1; 8 bases align to TRBD1. Germline CDR1 is MNHNY and CDR2 is SVGAGI (reference sequence). The CDR3 covers 15 residues. Germline trimming cut 3 bases from V and 3 bases from J; bases unmatched to any gene: 6. The CDR3 nucleotides read TGTGCCAGCAGTTATCCCTCAGGGGGCTACACTGAAGCTTTCTTT. Protein product: CASSYPSGGYTEAFF.

The chain joins TRBV7-2 to TRBJ2-5, with 10 positions matching TRBD2. Germline V lookup: CDR1 SGHTA, CDR2 FQGNSA. The V and J ends lost 6 bases and 4 bases, in that order; junction bases with no gene match: 8. The CDR3 extends over 15 amino acids. CDR3 sequence (DNA): TGTGCCAGCAGGCCCCTAGCGGGAGAAGGAGAGACCCAGTACTTC. Amino acid sequence: CASRPLAGEGETQYF.

CDR3 in amino acids: CASSPPVAGAAVYTQYF. In DNA, the CDR3 is TGTGCCAGCTCACCACCGGTGGCGGGGGCCGCAGTTTATACGCAGTATTTT. This chain links TRBV18 with TRBJ2-3, with a tentative D call TRBD2 (7 bases). Germline CDR1 is KGHSH and CDR2 is LQKENI. V was trimmed by 0 bases and J by 7 bases, leaving 20 bases between them. This CDR3 spans 17 amino acids.